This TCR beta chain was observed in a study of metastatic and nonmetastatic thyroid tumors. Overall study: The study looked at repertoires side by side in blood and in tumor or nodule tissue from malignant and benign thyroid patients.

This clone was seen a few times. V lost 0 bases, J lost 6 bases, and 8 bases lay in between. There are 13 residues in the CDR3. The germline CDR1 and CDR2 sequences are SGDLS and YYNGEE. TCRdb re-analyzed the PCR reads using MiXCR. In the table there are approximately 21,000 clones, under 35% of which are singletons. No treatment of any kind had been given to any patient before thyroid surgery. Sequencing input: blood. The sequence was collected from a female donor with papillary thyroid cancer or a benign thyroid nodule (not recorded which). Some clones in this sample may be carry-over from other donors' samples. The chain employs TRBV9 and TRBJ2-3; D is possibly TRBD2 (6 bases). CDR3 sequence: CASSVAAGDTQYF. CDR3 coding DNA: TGTGCCAGCAGCGTAGCTGCGGGGGATACGCAGTATTTT.